Sequencing of this TCR beta chain was carried out in a study of blood T cells in healthy people across ages. The germline CDR1 and CDR2 sequences are MNHEY and SMNVEV (reference sequence). The ends were cut back, 3 bases at V and 3 bases at J, with 12 bases in the middle. The CDR3 has 14 residues. This clonotype has only a few counts. A second PCR, run for about 7 to 11 cycles, used a sample-barcoded 5' primer plus a J-beta primer mix. Each CDR3 protein is one row after TCRdb ran MiXCR on the 5' RACE reads. The sample carries 650,000 to 900,000 distinct CDR3 sequences, 60% to 80% recorded once. V and J are TRBV27 and TRBJ2-7; the D call may be TRBD1 or TRBD2 (5 bases each). The sequence was collected from a young man in good health. Sequenced sample: blood. CDR3 sequence reads: CASSFEGYGYEQYF. The CDR3 DNA follows: TGTGCCAGCAGTTTCGAGGGGTATGGCTACGAGCAGTACTTC.